The source of this T cell receptor (beta chain) is a study of Tregs in tolerant kidney transplant recipients. CD4+CD25+CD127- Tregs, CD4+CD25- non-Tregs, CD4 and CD8 cells were sorted. The protocol was immunoSEQ multiplex PCR, while the TCRdb copy is restricted to in-frame clones and leaves out a portion. The table lists around 98,000 clones, under 95% of them singletons, with 0.46% in the top ten. Germline V gene data show CDR1 as SNHLY and CDR2 as FYNNEI. CDR3 length: 13 residues. The J segment lost 12 bases and the V segment lost 4 bases, leaving 9 bases of the junction unmatched. General study points: Tolerant patients' donor-specific Tregs expanded beyond overall Tregs, suggesting antigen-driven growth. Changing PCR primers prevented nucleotide comparison between some patients' samples.

Notes on this clone: Its matching antigen is unknown.

Sequenced material: CD4+ T cells from blood, taken before the transplant. The J gene is TRBJ2-7, the V gene TRBV2, with 10 positions matching TRBD2. This TCR came from a human donor who received a combined kidney and bone marrow transplant. This chain's CDR3 is CASSGASGRVAYF. The CDR3 DNA reads as TGTGCCAGCAGTGGAGCTAGCGGGAGAGTTGCGTACTTC.